Each of the 18 T cell receptor beta chains below was sequenced from the same sample in a study of spatial heterogeneity in lung cancer. TCRdb ran MiXCR on the 5' RACE reads and lists one entry per CDR3 protein. Altogether 45,000 or so distinct CDR3 sequences are present, 7.5% to 8% being singletons, with the ten largest covering about 13%. Time point specified: sample taken at primary tumor resection. TCRs were sequenced from unsorted whole RNA of tumor, nontumor lung or PBMC. The sequenced sample was PBMCs, obtained at surgery. The receptor source for this set is a female donor with early-stage non-small cell lung cancer.

As regards this clonotype: A much larger clone is a single base away; this may be a read error. The V call is TRBV6-6, the J call TRBJ1-5; maybe TRBD1 (5 bases). Germline V lookup: CDR1 MNHNY, CDR2 SVGAGI (reference sequence). This CDR3 region has 13 residues. The CDR3 bases are TGTGCCGGCAGTTACGGGGGGAATCAGCCCCAGCATTTT. The encoded protein is CAGSYGGNQPQHF.

This clonotype was detected a few times. The gene calls are TRBV28 and TRBJ2-7, with D maybe TRBD1 (5 bases). CDR3 size: 14 residues. V was cut by 3 bases and J by 7 bases, with 16 bases left in between. Germline lookup yields CDR1 MDHEN and CDR2 SYDVKM. The CDR3 sequence is CASSFGARVEEQYF. DNA for the CDR3: TGTGCCAGCAGTTTTGGGGCCAGGGTGGAAGAGCAGTACTTC. The entire variable domain, with the rest obtained from reference TRBV28 and TRBJ2-7, is as follows: DVKVTQSSRYLVKRTGEKVFLECVQDMDHENMFWYRQDPGLGLRLIYFSYDVKMKEKGDIPEGYSVSREKKERFSLILESASTNQTSMYLCASSFGARVEEQYFGPGTRLTVT.

This clonotype turned up a few times. The V call is TRBV19, the J call TRBJ1-1; no definite D call. This CDR3 has 13 amino acids. Deletions cut 1 base from V and 1 base from J, with 4 bases between. Germline V lookup: CDR1 LNHDA, CDR2 SQIVND (reference sequence). The DNA of the CDR3 is TGTGCCAGTAGTATAGCGGCGAACACTGAAGCTTTCTTT. Translated: CASSIAANTEAFF.

This clonotype was observed a handful of times. CDR3 nucleotide sequence: TGTGCCTGGAGGGGACAGGGGAACACTGAAGCTTTCTTT. Protein sequence: CAWRGQGNTEAFF. The chain is built from TRBV30 and TRBJ1-1; TRBD1 matches at 9 bases. There are 13 residues in the CDR3. The germline CDR1 and CDR2 sequences are GTSNPN and SVGIG (reference sequence). V lost 3 bases to trimming and J lost 1 base; unmatched junction nucleotides: 0.

This clonotype appeared many times. This chain joins TRBV10-3 and TRBJ1-5; tentatively, D is TRBD1 (5 bases). This CDR3 region has 16 residues. V shed 0 bases and J shed 4 bases, with 13 bases lying between them. From germline, CDR1 is ENHRY and CDR2 SYGVKD. The CDR3 bases are TGTGCCATCAGTGAGTCCGGGGGGACTATTAATCAGCCCCAGCATTTT. Protein: CAISESGGTINQPQHF.

This clonotype came up many times. The chain employs TRBV29-1 and TRBJ2-2, with D perhaps TRBD1 (6 bases). Trimming took 6 bases from V and 4 from J, leaving 9 bases between them. The CDR3 is 12 amino acids. CDR1 and CDR2 from the germline V gene are SQVTM and ANQGSEA. CDR3 nucleotide sequence: TGCAGCGTAACAGGGAGCACCGGGGAGCTGTTTTTT. It is translated as CSVTGSTGELFF.

This clonotype was seen many times. V is TRBV12-3 or TRBV12-4 and J is TRBJ1-6; 8 positions match TRBD1. V lost 2 bases to trimming and J lost 6 bases; unmatched junction nucleotides: 0. The CDR3 loop spans 14 amino acids. CDR3 sequence (DNA): TGTGCCAGCAGTTTAACAGGGGGTAATTCACCCCTCCACTTT. It yields the protein CASSLTGGNSPLHF.

There are a few counts of this clonotype. This sequence joins TRBV7-8 and TRBJ2-7, with 11 positions matching TRBD2. The ends lost 5 bases at V and 2 bases at J; junction bases unmatched: 5. The germline V gene encodes CDR1 SGHVS and CDR2 FQNEAQ. The CDR3 covers 15 residues. The CDR3 spells CASSALSGGAYEQYF. The CDR3 DNA is TGTGCCAGCAGCGCCCTTAGCGGGGGGGCCTACGAGCAGTACTTC.

This clonotype was picked up many times. The chain uses TRBV19 and TRBJ1-5; possible D gene TRBD1, 5 bases. The CDR3 loop spans 14 amino acids. Germline CDR1 reads LNHDA; CDR2 reads SQIVND (reference sequence). The V end lost 6 bases, the J end lost 2 bases, and 11 bases lay between the germline ends. Written as DNA, the CDR3 is TGTGCCAGTAGAACGGGACTTGGCAATCAGCCCCAGCATTTT. Residues: CASRTGLGNQPQHF.

V gene TRBV19 combines with J gene TRBJ2-3; perhaps TRBD1 as D (5 bases). The CDR3 spans 14 residues. Trimming removed 5 bases at V and 6 bases at J, with 15 bases between. Germline values: CDR1 LNHDA, CDR2 SQIVND (reference sequence). CDR3 sequence reads: CASSATAQVDTQYF. The CDR3 DNA sequence: TGTGCCAGTAGTGCGACTGCACAGGTTGATACGCAGTATTTT.

The sample holds many counts of this clonotype. The chain has TRBV20-1 and TRBJ2-1; possibly TRBD1 or TRBD2 for D (5 bases each). Germline lookup yields CDR1 DFQATT and CDR2 SNEGSKA (reference sequence). The V gene lost 6 bases and the J gene lost 10 bases, with 19 bases spanning the gap. The CDR3 is 13 residues long. The CDR3 is CSAPGRINQEQFF. CDR3 DNA sequence: TGCAGTGCCCCGGGACGGATTAATCAGGAGCAGTTCTTC.

This sequence joins TRBV7-9 and TRBJ2-5; TRBD1 aligns across 9 bases. CDR1 is SEHNR, CDR2 FQNEAQ, per germline (reference sequence). CDR3 length: 17 residues. V lost 5 bases and J lost 1; bases outside the gene matches: 11. CDR3: CASSRRGQGPTQETQYF. The DNA of the CDR3 is TGTGCCAGCAGCCGAAGGGGACAGGGACCTACCCAAGAGACCCAGTACTTC.

This clonotype was picked up many times. The chain uses TRBV6-2 or TRBV6-3 and TRBJ2-1; D not resolved. This CDR3 comprises 13 residues. The germline V gene has CDR1 MNHEY and CDR2 SVGEGT. Between the trimmed V and J ends, which lost 0 bases and 2 bases, there was a span of 2 bases. The CDR3 loop reads CASSYSAYNEQFF. CDR3 DNA: TGTGCCAGCAGTTACTCGGCCTACAATGAGCAGTTCTTC.

Many counts were recorded for this clonotype. The J gene is TRBJ1-5, the V gene TRBV20-1; 8 bases fit TRBD1. J lost 3 bases, V lost 6 bases, and 10 bases had no gene match. CDR1 is DFQATT and CDR2 is SNEGSKA in the germline V gene (reference sequence). CDR3 length equals 15 residues. The CDR3 spells CSARPPTGVNQPQHF. In DNA form, the CDR3 reads TGCAGTGCCCGCCCCCCGACAGGGGTCAATCAGCCCCAGCATTTT.

This clonotype was recorded at least ten times. This chain links TRBV29-1 with TRBJ2-5; tentative D call: TRBD2 (5 bases). The V gene's germline CDR1 is SQVTM and CDR2 ANQGSEA. The CDR3 spans 13 residues. The germline V and J ends were trimmed by 2 bases and 5 bases, with 12 bases remaining between them. The CDR3 sequence is CSVEFGIKETQYF. The CDR3 nucleotides are TGCAGCGTTGAATTCGGGATTAAGGAGACCCAGTACTTC. Filled out from reference TRBV29-1 and TRBJ2-5, the complete variable domain reads SAVISQKPSRDICQRGTSLTIQCQVDSQVTMMFWYRQQPGQSLTLIATANQGSEATYESGFVIDKFPISRPNLTFSTLTVSNMSPEDSSIYLCSVEFGIKETQYFGPGTRLLVL.

This clonotype was picked up a small number of times. The chain employs TRBV12-3 or TRBV12-4 and TRBJ1-5; no definite D call. V lost 2 bases, J lost 1 base, and 3 bases lay in between. The CDR3 spans 13 residues. Here the CDR3 reads CASSLRSNQPQHF. In DNA, the CDR3 is TGTGCCAGCAGTTTAAGGAGCAATCAGCCCCAGCATTTT.

This clonotype was picked up a small number of times. J is TRBJ1-2 and V is TRBV19, with D possibly matching TRBD1 (5 bases). This CDR3 has 16 amino acids. CDR1 LNHDA and CDR2 SQIVND come from the germline V gene (reference sequence). Trimming pared 5 bases from V and 11 bases from J, leaving 27 bases between. CDR3 DNA sequence: TGTGCCAGTAGTGCGCGGGGGACGCTATTGGCTCCTGGGTACACCTTC. Translating gives CASSARGTLLAPGYTF.

This rearrangement joins TRBV28 to TRBJ1-6; D gene unclear. V lost 2 bases, J lost 4 bases, and 9 bases lay in between. The germline gives CDR1 MDHEN, CDR2 SYDVKM. The CDR3 consists of 15 residues. This CDR3 reads CASSLPGRYNSPLHF. For the CDR3, the DNA is TGTGCCAGCAGTTTACCAGGCCGTTATAATTCACCCCTCCACTTT.